This T cell receptor beta chain emerged from a study of blood T cells in healthy people across ages (dated by TCRdb to the mid-2010s). For the wider study: In model experiments, template switching captured about one uniquely barcoded TCR beta cDNA molecule for every two T cells. To avoid experimental bias, donors of different ages were randomly spread across the sequencing lanes. Four age groups were formed from the donors: young (average about 17 years), middle-aged (approximately 40), aged (about 68) and long-lived (more than 75). Using deep sequencing normalized with unique cDNA molecular identifiers, the study measured how TCR beta repertoire diversity changes with age. For two donors (one aged 18 to 29 and one aged 80 or older), the study analyzed two additional independent replicas of 1 million unique cDNA reads from the same blood draw. Here is what the overall study found, with its caveats: Compared with the aged group, the long-lived group had more naive CD4+ T cells, fewer expanded clones and increased TCR diversity, suggesting age selection. Conclusive comparison of naive and antigen-experienced compartments was prevented by the profiling of bulk unsorted PBMCs. Donor CMV infection status was unknown, potentially confounding age-related changes in expanded clonotypes. A strong correlation was found between observed TCR beta diversity and the percentage of naive T cells measured by flow cytometry. Estimates of total diversity from one million sequenced T cells were regarded as lower bounds and underestimates. Observed TCR beta diversity per million T cells fell roughly linearly with age, and a significant reduction was already apparent by age roughly 40.

The library was obtained by 5' RACE. Sequenced on an Illumina HiSeq 2500. A second PCR of roughly 7 to 11 cycles was performed with a sample-barcoded 5' primer and a J-beta primer mix. A unique molecular identifier was introduced onto each TCR beta cDNA molecule by a template-switch 5' adaptor carrying 12 random nucleotides. At least 2.5 million CDR3-containing paired-end reads were obtained from each sample. First-strand cDNA was synthesized from all RNA with the Mint cDNA synthesis kit, primed by a TRBC-specific oligonucleotide. After uracil-DNA glycosylase treatment, a first 18-cycle PCR used universal primers M1SS and BC2_uni_R on all cDNA. In the source study's methods: For normalization, 1 million high-quality reads were randomly selected from each sample, with every read carrying a distinct molecular identifier. Reads sharing molecular identifiers were discarded rather than binned into consensus sequences. MiTCR, run with a Q25 quality threshold and the strictest error-elimination algorithm, handled CDR3 identification, clonotype clustering and error correction. A nonparametric unseen species model with Euler transformation was used to estimate lower-bound total TCR beta diversity. The public reads were reanalyzed by TCRdb: fastp trimming at Q25, MiXCR alignment, in-frame beta chains only. Here each entry gathers all rows of one CDR3 protein and keeps the most common genes and DNA. The V and J calls here are based on TCRdb, not the publication. The sample table lists 650,000 to 800,000 distinct CDR3 sequences, under 55% of them with a count of one. The ten biggest clones cover under 20% of the sample.

The germline V gene yields MDHEN for CDR1 and SYDVKM for CDR2. V is pruned by 5 bases and J by 4 bases, leaving 10 bases of the junction without a gene match. Taken from cysteine to phenylalanine, the CDR3 has 15 residues. Here the CDR3 DNA is all that survives: 45 bases in frame from base 1. Points on this clonotype: No cognate antigen has been identified for it. No quality values exist for individual bases; no much larger clone is one base distant.

The donors were roughly 40 Caucasian individuals from Russia, aged 6 to 90 years, who were systemically healthy. Each donor gave ten milliliters of peripheral blood, collected into EDTA-treated Vacutainer tubes. Ficoll-Paque density-gradient centrifugation was used to isolate PBMCs, with at least 6.5 million obtained per sample. Trizol reagent was used to extract total RNA from PBMCs, with at least 5 micrograms per sample. Naive CD45RAhigh/CD27high T cell percentages were measured by flow cytometry on a PBMC aliquot from every donor. This clonotype was obtained from a man aged 55-75 years in good health. The rearrangement joined TRBV28 to TRBJ2-7, and 8 junction bases match TRBD1. The sequenced sample consisted of blood. The sequenced DNA is TGTGCCAGCAGTCCAACTCGACAGGGGTTGTACGAGCAGTACTTC. It specifies CASSPTRQGLYEQYF. The entire variable domain, with the stretches around the CDR3 drawn from the reference TRBV28 and TRBJ2-7 proteins, is DVKVTQSSRYLVKRTGEKVFLECVQDMDHENMFWYRQDPGLGLRLIYFSYDVKMKEKGDIPEGYSVSREKKERFSLILESASTNQTSMYLCASSPTRQGLYEQYFGPGTRLTVT.